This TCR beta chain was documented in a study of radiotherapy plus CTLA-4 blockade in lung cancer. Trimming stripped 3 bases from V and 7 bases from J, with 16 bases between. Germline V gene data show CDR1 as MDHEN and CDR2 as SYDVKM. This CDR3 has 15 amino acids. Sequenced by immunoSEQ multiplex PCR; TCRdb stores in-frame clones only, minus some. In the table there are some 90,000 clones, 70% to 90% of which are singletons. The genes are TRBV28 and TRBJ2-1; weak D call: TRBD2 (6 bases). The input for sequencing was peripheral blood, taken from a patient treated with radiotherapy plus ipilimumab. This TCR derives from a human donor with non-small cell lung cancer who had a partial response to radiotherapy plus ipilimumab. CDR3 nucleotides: TGTGCCAGCAGTTTCTTCCTCGGGAGAATGAATGAGCAGTTCTTC. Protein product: CASSFFLGRMNEQFF.